This T cell receptor beta chain was recorded in a study of T-cell memory formation after mild COVID-19 (TCRdb year 2021). Describing the broader study: TCR sequence clusters from the two donors were found to be largely donor specific. In two donors, T-cell clones that expanded and contracted after mild COVID-19 were followed by sequencing TCRalpha and TCRbeta repertoires longitudinally. The cohort comprised two young, previously healthy adult volunteers, one female and one male. What the authors observed across the whole study: The study covered only a couple of mild cases, and larger cohorts including severe cases with pre-infection samples were considered necessary. Contracting CD4+ clones appeared mostly in the CM and EM memory subsets, whereas CD8+ clones were enriched in EMRA. Clones that contracted from day 15 to 85 showed balanced CD4/CD8 phenotypes, whereas a second wave of clones that expanded from day 15 to 37 leaned towards CD4+. SARS-CoV-2 specificity was not confirmed for the second-wave clones peaking on day 37. Some responding clones were found in pre-infection memory, which suggests that pre-existing cross-reactive memory T cells took part in the SARS-CoV-2 response.

Ficoll-Paque density gradient centrifugation was the method used to isolate PBMCs. In the case of this clonotype: Its antigen is not yet known. Per-nucleotide qualities are absent, and no much larger clonotype sits a single base away.

TCRdb records Illumina NovaSeq 6000 as the sequencer. TCRalpha and TCRbeta cDNA libraries were built by 5'RACE with constant-segment primers, adding sample barcodes and unique molecular identifiers. RNA was extracted from every sample with Trizol reagent. Amplification of the libraries took two PCR steps, and the second step added a second sample barcode plus Illumina TruSeq adapters. Libraries were sequenced on an Illumina NovaSeq with 2 x 150 bp paired-end reads. Under the source paper's analysis protocol: Demultiplexing of reads and collapsing into UMI-guided consensus sequences were performed with migec v1.2.7. Using mixcr v2.1.11, UMI consensuses were aligned to TRA and TRB V and J templates and then assembled into clonotypes. A clonotype was counted as expanded or contracted only when both edgeR and NoisET called the clonotype significant, with the noise models trained on biological replicates. For edgeR calls, the thresholds were a false discovery rate-adjusted p below 0.01 and a log2 fold-change of 1. As an exploratory analysis of dynamics, max-normalized trajectories of the 1000 most abundant clonotypes were examined by PCA with hierarchical clustering. Separately sequenced CD4+ and CD8+ repertoires were used to assign a CD4 or CD8 phenotype to each responding clone. TCRdb reprocessing: public reads trimmed at Q25 with fastp, clones called with MiXCR, in-frame beta chains kept. Duplicate CDR3 protein sequences are folded into a single record with the most common DNA and genes. The authors' filters were not applied to this entry. The sample contains about 320,000 distinct CDR3 sequences, roughly an eighth of them found a single time. The ten largest account for roughly a fifth of the sample.

The sequence was obtained from a man aged 18-30 years who had mild COVID-19 (a few samples of this study predate the infection). The sample titles of this study are shuffled in the database, so cell type and time point are left out; the donor was told from shared clones. Sequencing was performed on PBMCs or a T cell subset sorted from them (not recorded which).

The sequenced DNA is TGTGCCAGCACCCGGGGCTACGAGCAGTACTTC. Translated, it gives CASTRGYEQYF. The sequence links TRBV12-3 or TRBV12-4 to TRBJ2-7, with TRBD2 as a weak D call on 5 bases. The cysteine opens and the phenylalanine closes a CDR3 of 11 amino acids. CDR3 DNA only is kept here, 33 bases in frame from base 1. V is pared back by 7 bases and J by 3 bases, with 7 bases lying between the germline termini.